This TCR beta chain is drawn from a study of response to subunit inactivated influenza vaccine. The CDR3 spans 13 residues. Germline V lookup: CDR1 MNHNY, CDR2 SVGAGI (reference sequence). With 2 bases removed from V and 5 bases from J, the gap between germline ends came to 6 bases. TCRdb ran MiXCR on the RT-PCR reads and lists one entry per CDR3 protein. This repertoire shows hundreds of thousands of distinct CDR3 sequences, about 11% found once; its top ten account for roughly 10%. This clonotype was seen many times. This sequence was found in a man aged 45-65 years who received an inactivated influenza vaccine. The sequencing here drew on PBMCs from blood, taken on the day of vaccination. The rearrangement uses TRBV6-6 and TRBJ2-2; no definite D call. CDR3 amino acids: CASSYHQTGELFF. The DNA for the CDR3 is TGTGCCAGCAGTTACCATCAAACCGGGGAGCTGTTTTTT.